This T cell receptor (beta chain) was retrieved from a study of vaccination effects on CD4 cells after COVID-19. Data came from immunoSEQ multiplex PCR; TCRdb stores just in-frame clones and leaves some out. The table lists about 43,000 clones, roughly 72% of them singletons. The CDR3 is 15 amino acids. V was clipped by 4 bases and J by 4 bases, with 17 bases between them. The germline gives CDR1 SGHDT, CDR2 YYEEEE. Before any sequencing was done, the ViraFEST assay used viral peptide pools to expand antigen-specific CD4+ T cells. Cells that had been cultured for 10 days were the source of isolated CD4+ T cells. Absence of prior SARS-CoV-2 infection characterized the vaccine recipients, who showed negative nucleocapsid antibodies. Days 3 and 7 were when half the medium was replaced with IL-2 medium. Overall study findings and caveats: Of the vaccine-induced clones from healthy vaccinees, merely 1 of 255 recognized common cold coronaviruses as well.

With regard to this clone: Its antigen is not known.

The chain has TRBV5-6 and TRBJ1-2, with a weak D call TRBD1 (6 bases). This clonotype originated in a human donor who received a COVID-19 vaccine. Specimen: CD4+ T cells from PBMCs cultured with SARS-CoV-2 spike peptides, collected before COVID-19 vaccination. The CDR3 sequence: CASSPLSRGGYGYTF. CDR3 nucleotides: TGTGCCAGCAGCCCCCTTTCCAGGGGTGGCTATGGCTACACCTTC.